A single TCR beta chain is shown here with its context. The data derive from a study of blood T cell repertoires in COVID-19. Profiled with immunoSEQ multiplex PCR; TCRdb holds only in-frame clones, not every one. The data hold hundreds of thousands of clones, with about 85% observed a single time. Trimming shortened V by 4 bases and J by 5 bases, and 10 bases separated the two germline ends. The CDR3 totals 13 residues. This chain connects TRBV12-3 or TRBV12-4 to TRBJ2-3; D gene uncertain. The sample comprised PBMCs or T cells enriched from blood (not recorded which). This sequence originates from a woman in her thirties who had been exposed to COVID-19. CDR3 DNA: TGTGCCAGCAGTTCCTCAACTTTAGATACGCAGTATTTT. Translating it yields CASSSSTLDTQYF.